Listed below are T cell receptor beta chains from one sample, sequenced in a study of cytomegalovirus exposure and HLA in healthy donors. Sequenced by immunoSEQ multiplex PCR; TCRdb stores in-frame clones only, minus some. The sample records about 190,000 clones, 74% being singletons. The sample consisted of PBMCs. These receptors were taken from a woman in her 30s in good health and CMV-seropositive. Both conserved end residues are part of each CDR3. Fields, in order: D gene, clone size, V gene, J gene, CDR3 protein, CDR3 DNA. A D gene is named only where the DNA matches it firmly. The size field is filled for only some rows; it gives once, few, many or a size class.

>.|.|TRBV27|TRBJ2-7
CASSFRSSYEQYF
TGTGCCAGCAGTTTCCGGAGCTCCTACGAGCAGTACTTC
>.|.|TRBV5-1|TRBJ1-2
CASSLQFYRVDDYGYTF
TGCGCCAGCAGCTTGCAGTTCTACAGGGTGGATGACTATGGCTACACCTTC
>.|.|TRBV6-1|TRBJ1-5
CATYYGVQSNQPQHF
TGTGCCACCTATTACGGTGTTCAAAGCAATCAGCCCCAGCATTTT
>TRBD2|.|TRBV15|TRBJ2-1
CASSDAGGEQFF
TGTGCCAGTTCAGACGCGGGAGGCGAGCAGTTCTTC
>.|.|TRBV18|TRBJ1-1
CASSSKGHMGTEAFF
TGTGCCAGCTCAAGTAAGGGACACATGGGGACTGAAGCTTTCTTT
>TRBD1|.|TRBV27|TRBJ2-7
CASSLTGDYEQYF
TGTGCCAGCAGTTTAACAGGGGACTACGAGCAGTACTTC
>.|once|TRBV7-4|TRBJ2-1
CASSLNLVGEGGEQFF
TGTGCCAGCAGCTTAAATTTAGTAGGGGAGGGGGGTGAGCAGTTCTTC
>TRBD2|.|TRBV5-6|TRBJ2-1
CASRAGLAVYNEQFF
TGTGCCAGCAGGGCGGGACTAGCGGTCTACAATGAGCAGTTCTTC
>.|few|TRBV23-1|TRBJ2-3
CASSHGVGGIHLDTQYF
TGCGCCAGCAGTCATGGGGTGGGGGGTATCCACCTGGATACGCAGTATTTT
>TRBD2|.|TRBV5-1|TRBJ2-7
CASSSGLDEQYF
TGCGCCAGCAGTTCTGGACTAGACGAGCAGTACTTC
>.|.|TRBV5-4|TRBJ1-1
CASSGTLGQTEAFF
TGTGCCAGCAGCGGAACATTAGGACAGACTGAAGCTTTCTTT
>TRBD1|.|TRBV6-1|TRBJ2-7
CASSLGQASFEQYF
TGTGCCAGCAGTTTAGGACAGGCTAGTTTCGAGCAGTACTTC
>.|.|TRBV6-5|TRBJ1-5
CASSYSGGENQPQHF
TGTGCCAGCAGTTACTCGGGGGGGGAGAATCAGCCCCAGCATTTT
>TRBD2|.|TRBV2|TRBJ2-5
CASTWDSGPQETQYF
TGTGCCAGCACTTGGGATAGCGGGCCCCAAGAGACCCAGTACTTC
>TRBD2|.|TRBV27|TRBJ2-1
CASSLSGGVIAGGNEQFF
TGTGCCAGCAGTTTATCGGGGGGGGTAATAGCGGGAGGCAATGAGCAGTTCTTC
>.|.|TRBV6-1|TRBJ2-3
CASSVKIRATTDTQYF
TGTGCCAGCAGTGTAAAGATCAGGGCAACAACAGATACGCAGTATTTT
>TRBD1|.|TRBV6-1|TRBJ1-5
CASRGQGAFNQPQHF
TGTGCCAGCAGGGGACAGGGGGCCTTCAATCAGCCCCAGCATTTT
>TRBD1|.|TRBV2|TRBJ1-1
CASREMTGMNTEAFF
TGTGCCAGCAGGGAGATGACAGGGATGAACACTGAAGCTTTCTTT
>TRBD2|few|TRBV5-1|TRBJ2-7
CASSLALAGDYEQYF
TGCGCCAGCAGCTTGGCCCTAGCGGGAGACTACGAGCAGTACTTC
>.|.|TRBV18|TRBJ2-3
CASSPSATTDTQYF
TGTGCCAGCTCCCCCTCAGCGACCACAGATACGCAGTATTTT
>TRBD2|.|TRBV25-1|TRBJ2-1
CASSRGLAGGGEQFF
TGTGCCAGCAGTAGGGGACTAGCGGGAGGGGGTGAGCAGTTCTTC
>TRBD2|.|TRBV2|TRBJ2-5
CASGGGDLETQYF
TGTGCCAGCGGGGGGGGAGATCTGGAGACCCAGTACTTC
>TRBD2|.|TRBV6-1|TRBJ2-1
CASSETGLATYNEQFF
TGTGCCAGCAGTGAGACGGGACTAGCGACCTACAATGAGCAGTTCTTC
>TRBD1|.|TRBV28|TRBJ1-1
CASRPTGLNTEAFF
TGTGCCAGTAGACCGACAGGGCTGAACACTGAAGCTTTCTTT
>TRBD2|.|TRBV5-1|TRBJ2-3
CASSSLTSADTDTQYF
TGCGCCAGCAGTTCCTTAACTAGCGCCGATACAGATACGCAGTATTTT
>TRBD2|few|TRBV5-1|TRBJ2-7
CASSPPQREGYEQYF
TGCGCCAGCAGCCCTCCCCAGCGGGAGGGGTACGAGCAGTACTTC
>.|few|TRBV2|TRBJ2-7
CASTRTKVPYEQYF
TGTGCCAGCACTAGAACGAAGGTACCCTACGAGCAGTACTTC
>.|.|TRBV7-6|TRBJ2-1
CASSLGTLPSSYNEQFF
TGTGCCAGCAGCTTAGGTACGCTGCCTAGCTCCTACAATGAGCAGTTCTTC
>.|.|TRBV5-1|TRBJ2-7
CASSFNEQYF
TGCGCCAGCAGCTTCAACGAGCAGTACTTC
>.|.|TRBV4-1|TRBJ2-7
CASSQASVSSSYEQYF
TGCGCCAGCAGCCAAGCCTCCGTTTCCAGCTCCTACGAGCAGTACTTC
>.|.|TRBV6-6|TRBJ2-2
CATSRPANTGELFF
TGTGCCACCAGCCGTCCGGCGAACACCGGGGAGCTGTTTTTT
>TRBD1|few|TRBV27|TRBJ1-5
CASRTGGQPQHF
TGTGCCAGCAGAACAGGGGGACAGCCCCAGCATTTT
>TRBD2|.|TRBV19|TRBJ2-1
CASNLAGEPLFSYNEQFF
TGTGCCAGTAATTTAGCGGGAGAACCTCTATTCTCTTACAATGAGCAGTTCTTC
>.|.|TRBV7-9|TRBJ2-1
CASSYYREGYRGEQFF
TGTGCCAGCAGCTATTACAGGGAAGGTTATCGAGGTGAGCAGTTCTTC
>.|.|TRBV29-1|TRBJ1-1
CSAHGGSRTEAFF
TGCAGCGCCCATGGGGGGAGTCGGACTGAAGCTTTCTTT